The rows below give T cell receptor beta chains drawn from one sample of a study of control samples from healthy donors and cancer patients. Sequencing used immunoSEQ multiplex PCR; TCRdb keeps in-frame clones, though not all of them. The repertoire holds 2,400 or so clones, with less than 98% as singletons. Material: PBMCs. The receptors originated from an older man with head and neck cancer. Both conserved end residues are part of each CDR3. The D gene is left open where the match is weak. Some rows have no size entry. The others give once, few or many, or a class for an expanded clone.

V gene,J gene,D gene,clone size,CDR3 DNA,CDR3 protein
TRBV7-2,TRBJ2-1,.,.,TGTGCCAGCAGCTTACAGAACGCGCAGTTCTTC,CASSLQNAQFF
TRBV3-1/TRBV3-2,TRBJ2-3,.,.,TGTGCCAGCTCCACCGGGACGAAAAGCACAGATACGCAGTATTTT,CASSTGTKSTDTQYF
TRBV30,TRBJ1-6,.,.,TGTGCCTGGAGTGTTGGTGTGGGTCTCTGGTCACCCCTCCACTTT,CAWSVGVGLWSPLHF
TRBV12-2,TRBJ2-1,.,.,TGTGCAAGTCGCTGCTCGACTAGCGGGACGTACTACAATGAGCAGTTCTTC,CASRCSTSGTYYNEQFF
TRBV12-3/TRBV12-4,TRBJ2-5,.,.,TGTGCCAGCAGTTTAAGAGAGACCCAGTACTTC,CASSLRETQYF
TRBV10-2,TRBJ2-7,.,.,TGCGCCAGCAGTGAGTCGCCAGGGAGTGGCTACGAGCAGTACTTC,CASSESPGSGYEQYF
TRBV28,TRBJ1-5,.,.,TGTGCCAGCAGTAGTTCTAGGTATGGACAGCCCCAGCATTTT,CASSSSRYGQPQHF
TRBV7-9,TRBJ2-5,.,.,TGTGCCAGCAGCCTGGCCGGGAGTACGGAGACCCAGTACTTC,CASSLAGSTETQYF
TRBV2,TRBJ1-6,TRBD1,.,TGTGCCAGCACAGGCCCCGGCAGGGACAGTTCACCCCTCCACTTT,CASTGPGRDSSPLHF
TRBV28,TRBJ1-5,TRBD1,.,TGTGCCAGCACCACCGGGACAGTCAATCAGCCCCAGCATTTT,CASTTGTVNQPQHF
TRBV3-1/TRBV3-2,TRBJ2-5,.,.,TGTGCCAGCAGCCCATTACGAGGACTAGAGACCCAGTACTTC,CASSPLRGLETQYF
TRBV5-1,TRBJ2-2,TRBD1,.,TGCGCCAGCAGCCTAACACCCGATCGGACAGGGCGTCGTCTGTTTTTT,CASSLTPDRTGRRLFF
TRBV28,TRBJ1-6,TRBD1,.,TGTGCCAGCAGCCCTAGGACAGGGACCAGGAATTCACCCCTCCACTTT,CASSPRTGTRNSPLHF
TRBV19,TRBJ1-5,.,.,TGTGCCACCCTAGACCGTTGGGATAATCAGCCCCAGCATTTT,CATLDRWDNQPQHF
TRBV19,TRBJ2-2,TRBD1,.,TGTGCCAGTAGTCGCCAGGGGGTGAGCGGGGAGCTGTTTTTT,CASSRQGVSGELFF
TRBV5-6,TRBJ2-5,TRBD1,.,TGTGCCAGCAGCTTGTATCTCGACAGGGGGAAGACCCAGTACTTC,CASSLYLDRGKTQYF
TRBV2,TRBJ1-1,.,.,TGTGCCAGCTCCGTAGCCGGAGAGAACACTGAAGCTTTCTTT,CASSVAGENTEAFF
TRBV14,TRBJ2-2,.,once,TGTGCCAGCAGCCAAAGACAAGTAGCGAACACCGGGGAGCTGTTTTTT,CASSQRQVANTGELFF
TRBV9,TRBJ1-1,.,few,TGTGCCAGCAGCGTAGACACAAACACTGAAGCTTTCTTT,CASSVDTNTEAFF
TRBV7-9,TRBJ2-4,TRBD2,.,TGTGCCAGCAGCTCTCGAAGGACTAGCGGAGAAAACATTCAGTACTTC,CASSSRRTSGENIQYF
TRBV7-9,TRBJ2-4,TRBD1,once,TGTGCCAGCTACTCCATAGACAGGGCTAAAAACATTCAGTACTTC,CASYSIDRAKNIQYF
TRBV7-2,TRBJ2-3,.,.,TGTGCCAGCAGCTTAGCGTGGGGGGATACGCAGTATTTT,CASSLAWGDTQYF
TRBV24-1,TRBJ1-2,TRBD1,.,TGTGCCACCAGTGATTCGCGACAGGGTCTAGACTATGGCTACACCTTC,CATSDSRQGLDYGYTF
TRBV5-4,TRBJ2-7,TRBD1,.,TGTGCCAGCAGCTTAGACAGGGGCTACGAGCAGTACTTC,CASSLDRGYEQYF
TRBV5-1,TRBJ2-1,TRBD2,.,TGCGCCAGCAGCTTGAACCGGGAGGACAATGAGCAGTTCTTC,CASSLNREDNEQFF
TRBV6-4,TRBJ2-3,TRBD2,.,TGTGCCAGCAGTGCCTCGGGGGGGGCAACAGATACGCAGTATTTT,CASSASGGATDTQYF
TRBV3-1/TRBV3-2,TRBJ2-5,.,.,TGTGCCAGCAGCCAAGTGTGGGAGACCCAGTACTTC,CASSQVWETQYF
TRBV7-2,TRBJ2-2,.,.,TGTGCCAGCAGCTTAGCTGCAGGGGCGAACACCGGGGAGCTGTTTTTT,CASSLAAGANTGELFF
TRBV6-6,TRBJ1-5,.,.,TGTGCCAGTTGCCCCATGGGAGTACTCAATCAGCCCCAGCATTTT,CASCPMGVLNQPQHF
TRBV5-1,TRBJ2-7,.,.,TGCGCCAGCAGCTTGGGGGGAACAGGGACCGCAGACTACGAGCAGTACTTC,CASSLGGTGTADYEQYF
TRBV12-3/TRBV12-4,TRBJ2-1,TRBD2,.,TGTGCCAGCAGTGTCGGGAGGGCCAATGAGCAGTTCTTC,CASSVGRANEQFF
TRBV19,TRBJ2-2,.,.,TGTGCCAGTAACAAAGGGCCGAACACCGGGGAGCTGTTTTTT,CASNKGPNTGELFF
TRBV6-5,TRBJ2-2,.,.,TGTGCCACCAAAGGATACACCGGGGAGCTGTTTTTT,CATKGYTGELFF
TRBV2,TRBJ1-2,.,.,TGTGCCAGGGGGATGGAGGCGGGTGTCGGCTACACCTTC,CARGMEAGVGYTF
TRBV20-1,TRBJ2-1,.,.,TGCAGTGCTAGTTGGCCAGTGACTAGTGACAATGAGCAGTTCTTC,CSASWPVTSDNEQFF
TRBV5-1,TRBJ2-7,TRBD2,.,TGCGCCAGCAGCGCGGGACTAGCGGGTCTCTACGAGCAGTACTTC,CASSAGLAGLYEQYF
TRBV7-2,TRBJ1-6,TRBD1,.,TGTGCCAGCAGCGCCTACTCAGGGGGGAGTTCACCCCTCCACTTT,CASSAYSGGSSPLHF
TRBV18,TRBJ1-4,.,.,TGTGCCAGCTCACTCGAGAGTCCTCAACGGGAAAAACTGTTTTTT,CASSLESPQREKLFF
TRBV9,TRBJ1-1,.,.,TGTGCCAGCAGCGGCGGGGGTAACACTGAAGCTTTCTTT,CASSGGGNTEAFF
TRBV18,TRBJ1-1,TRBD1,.,TGTGCCAGCTCACCGACGGGACAGCAGAACACTGAAGCTTTCTTT,CASSPTGQQNTEAFF
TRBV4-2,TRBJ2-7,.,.,TGTGCCAGCAGCCAGAGAATAACAGGGGGGGCCTCCTACGAGCAGTACTTC,CASSQRITGGASYEQYF
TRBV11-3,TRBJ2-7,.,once,TGTGCCAGCAGCTTAACAGGGTACGAGCAGTACTTC,CASSLTGYEQYF
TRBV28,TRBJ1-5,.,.,TGTGCCAGCAGACTACTGGGGAGCGGACATCAGCCCCAGCATTTT,CASRLLGSGHQPQHF
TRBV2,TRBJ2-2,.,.,TGTGCCAGCAGTGAAGGCCGAACCACCGGGGAGCTGTTTTTT,CASSEGRTTGELFF
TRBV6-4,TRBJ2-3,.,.,TGTGCCAGCAGTCGGGGGCCGGATACAGATACGCAGTATTTT,CASSRGPDTDTQYF
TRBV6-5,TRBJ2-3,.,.,TGTGCCAGCAGTTCCCCTCCTAGCACAGATACGCAGTATTTT,CASSSPPSTDTQYF
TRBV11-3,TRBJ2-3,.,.,TGTGCCAGCAGCGATGGGGGGGCGGTAATTTATACGCAGTATTTT,CASSDGGAVIYTQYF
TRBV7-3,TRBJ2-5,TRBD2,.,TGTGCCAGCAGCGCCGGACTAGCGGGGGGGCTTGAGACCCAGTACTTC,CASSAGLAGGLETQYF
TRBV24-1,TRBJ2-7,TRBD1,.,TGTGCCACCAGTGATTCCCGGGACAGCCTAACTTACGAGCAGTACTTC,CATSDSRDSLTYEQYF
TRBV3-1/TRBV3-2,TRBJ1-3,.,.,TGTGCCAGCAGCCAAGGGTGGGCCTCAGGGACCGGAAACACCATATATTTT,CASSQGWASGTGNTIYF
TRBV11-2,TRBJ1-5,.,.,TGTGCCAGCAGCCCACGAGCGGGCCTCGGCAATCAGCCCCAGCATTTT,CASSPRAGLGNQPQHF
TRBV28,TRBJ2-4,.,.,TGTGCCAGCAGTTTAGAAGGGGCCCAGTACTTC,CASSLEGAQYF
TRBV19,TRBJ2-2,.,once,TGTGCCAGTAGTATCTCCCAGGGGCCTATCGGGGAGCTGTTTTTT,CASSISQGPIGELFF
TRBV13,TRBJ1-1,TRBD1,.,TGTGCCAGCAGCCTCGACAGGGGGCAACGGAACACTGAAGCTTTCTTT,CASSLDRGQRNTEAFF
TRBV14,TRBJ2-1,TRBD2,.,TGTGCCAGCAGCCAACTACAGAGCGGGGGGGCAGGTGAGCAGTTCTTC,CASSQLQSGGAGEQFF
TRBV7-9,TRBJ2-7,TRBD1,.,TGTGCCAGCAGCTCCAGGGACAGGGCCGAGCAGTACTTC,CASSSRDRAEQYF
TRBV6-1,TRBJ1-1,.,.,TGTGCCAGCAGTGAACGGGGTTTCGCTTTCTTT,CASSERGFAFF